This T cell receptor beta chain was profiled in a study of Ad26.COV2.S vaccination and SARS-CoV-2 variants. Study-level results: Spike-specific responses of CD8+ and CD4+ T cells were reported to display substantial breadth after vaccination.

With respect to this clone: Its matching antigen is unknown.

Here immunoSEQ multiplex PCR was the method, and the copy in TCRdb shows in-frame clones only, minus some. The sample holds approximately 150,000 clones, about nine tenths seen once. This CDR3 comprises 16 residues. The germline V and J ends were trimmed by 5 bases and 5 bases, with 19 bases remaining between them. The germline V gene encodes CDR1 MDHEN and CDR2 SYDVKM. The chain recombines TRBV28 with TRBJ1-5, with D possibly matching TRBD1 (6 bases). The source was peripheral blood, collected after recovery from COVID-19. The sequence derives from a human donor who had recovered from COVID-19. The chain's CDR3 is CASSPLRRGKYQPQHF. In DNA form, the CDR3 reads TGTGCCAGCAGTCCGCTCAGGAGGGGGAAATATCAGCCCCAGCATTTT.